A selection of T cell receptor beta chains follows, all from one sample in a study of blood T cell repertoires in COVID-19. Profiling relied on immunoSEQ multiplex PCR, and the TCRdb table lists in-frame clones only, not all of them. The table lists around 270,000 clones, over 80% of them singletons. The sequencing input was PBMCs or T cells enriched from blood (not recorded which). The receptors here all came from a middle-aged woman who had been exposed to COVID-19. CDR3s include the opening cysteine and the closing phenylalanine or tryptophan. D genes are given only for firm matches. Clone size is not always given. Where it is, it says once, few, many or a class for expanded clones.

J gene: TRBJ2-5
clone size: NA
CDR3 length: 17
D gene: NA
V gene: TRBV21-1
CDR3 DNA: TGTGACCCCAAAAGGGGGTGGGGGACAAGCTTCCAAGAGACCCAGTACTTC
CDR3 protein: CDPKRGWGTSFQETQYF

J gene: TRBJ2-7
clone size: NA
CDR3 length: 14
D gene: NA
V gene: TRBV3-1/TRBV3-2
CDR3 DNA: TGTGCCAGCAGCCACCGGACTGCCTTGAACGAGCAGTACTTC
CDR3 protein: CASSHRTALNEQYF

J gene: TRBJ2-2
clone size: NA
CDR3 length: 16
D gene: TRBD2
V gene: TRBV4-3
CDR3 DNA: TGCGCCAGCAGCCAGAAACTAGCGGGGAATACCGGGGAGCTGTTTTTT
CDR3 protein: CASSQKLAGNTGELFF

J gene: TRBJ2-1
clone size: NA
CDR3 length: 14
D gene: NA
V gene: TRBV7-2
CDR3 DNA: TGTGCCAGCACCCCCGAGCCCCTGAACAATGAGCAGTTCTTC
CDR3 protein: CASTPEPLNNEQFF

J gene: TRBJ1-5
clone size: NA
CDR3 length: 11
D gene: NA
V gene: TRBV28
CDR3 DNA: TGTGCCACCTCTAGGTTTGATCCCCAGCATTTT
CDR3 protein: CATSRFDPQHF

J gene: TRBJ2-6
clone size: NA
CDR3 length: 19
D gene: TRBD1
V gene: TRBV9
CDR3 DNA: TGTGCCAGCAGCCCTCCCCCGGGACAGAGCCTCTCTGGGGCCAACGTCCTGACTTTC
CDR3 protein: CASSPPPGQSLSGANVLTF

J gene: TRBJ2-4
clone size: NA
CDR3 length: 12
D gene: NA
V gene: TRBV28
CDR3 DNA: TGTGCCAGCAGTCCCTCCGGTCCCGGTTGGTCCTTC
CDR3 protein: CASSPSGPGWSF

J gene: TRBJ2-7
clone size: NA
CDR3 length: 15
D gene: TRBD1
V gene: TRBV7-2
CDR3 DNA: TGTGCCAGCAGCCTAAGGGGACAGGGCGTCAACGAGCAGTACTTC
CDR3 protein: CASSLRGQGVNEQYF

J gene: TRBJ1-4
clone size: NA
CDR3 length: 13
D gene: NA
V gene: TRBV2
CDR3 DNA: TGTGCCAGCAGAGGACAGAGTAATGAAAAACTGTTTTTT
CDR3 protein: CASRGQSNEKLFF

J gene: TRBJ1-5
clone size: once
CDR3 length: 15
D gene: TRBD1
V gene: TRBV28
CDR3 DNA: TGTGCCAGCAACCCGACAGGGGCGATGGGTCAGCCCCAGCATTTT
CDR3 protein: CASNPTGAMGQPQHF

J gene: TRBJ2-7
clone size: NA
CDR3 length: 11
D gene: NA
V gene: TRBV29-1
CDR3 DNA: TGCAGCGTTGAAGACCGCTACGAGCAGTACTTC
CDR3 protein: CSVEDRYEQYF

J gene: TRBJ1-1
clone size: NA
CDR3 length: 14
D gene: NA
V gene: TRBV23-1
CDR3 DNA: TGCGCCAGCAAAAGGGGGGGGGATAGTTCTGAAGCTTTCTTT
CDR3 protein: CASKRGGDSSEAFF

J gene: TRBJ1-4
clone size: NA
CDR3 length: 14
D gene: TRBD1
V gene: TRBV2
CDR3 DNA: TGTGCCAGCAGAGGACAGGGGTCGGATGAAAAACTGTTTTTT
CDR3 protein: CASRGQGSDEKLFF

J gene: TRBJ1-5
clone size: NA
CDR3 length: 14
D gene: NA
V gene: TRBV19
CDR3 DNA: TGTGCCAGTAGCAAGGGAGTGGGGAGGCAGCCCCAGCATTTT
CDR3 protein: CASSKGVGRQPQHF

J gene: TRBJ2-7
clone size: NA
CDR3 length: 14
D gene: TRBD2
V gene: TRBV3-1/TRBV3-2
CDR3 DNA: TGTGCCAGCAGCCTACTAGCGGGGGCCGACGAGCAGTACTTC
CDR3 protein: CASSLLAGADEQYF